This T cell receptor (beta chain) was recorded in a study of blood T cell repertoires in COVID-19. Study-level background: COVID-19 samples collected from the United States, Italy and Spain covered acute and convalescent phases. T cells, B-cell-depleted T cells, or PBMCs supplied cDNA or gDNA.

V dropped 8 bases and J dropped 6; count of bases not matched to a gene: 10. Per germline, CDR1 MRHNA and CDR2 SNTAGT. The CDR3 runs 14 residues. The sample holds many counts of this clone. Original processing methods: Cell counts per sample came from amplifying reference gene primers. TCRdb's copy holds only in-frame clones and misses some; the assay was immunoSEQ multiplex PCR. The V and J calls and clone size were taken over from that table, and D and trimming were inferred from the DNA. This table has about 200,000 clones, 65% to 85% appearing once. The chain is built from TRBV6-4 and TRBJ1-5, with 7 nucleotides matching TRBD1. The TCR comes from a woman aged 80 or older with acute or convalescent COVID-19. The sample consisted of peripheral blood. As DNA, the CDR3 is TGTGCCAGCCTGACAGGGAACGAGGGTCAGCCCCAGCATTTT. Protein: CASLTGNEGQPQHF.